The T cell receptor (beta chain) described here comes from a study of cytomegalovirus exposure and HLA in healthy donors. The study, taken as a whole, reports: In vitro, a few CMV-associated chains proved specific for CMV antigens.

The length of the CDR3 is 15 residues. Germline V lookup: CDR1 MNHEY, CDR2 SMNVEV (reference sequence). V was cut by 4 bases and J by 4 bases, with 11 bases left in between. Sequencing was performed with immunoSEQ multiplex PCR; in TCRdb, only in-frame clones are kept and a portion is missing. The sample holds tens of thousands of clones, more than 80% seen once. For this clone: Its antigen is currently unknown.

Separation from the roughly 690-subject first cohort characterized the roughly 110-subject validation cohort, to which the donors belonged. The sample consisted of PBMCs. This TCR was sampled from a woman aged 18-29 years in good health and CMV-seronegative. The chain carries TRBV27 and TRBJ2-6; possible D gene TRBD2, 6 bases. The CDR3 DNA reads TGTGCCAGCAGTTCCCGACGGGAGGGGGCCAACGTCCTGACTTTC. It codes for CASSSRREGANVLTF.